The present entry profiles one T cell receptor beta chain with its context. Construction of TCR beta libraries relied on iRepertoire HTBI primers and on Arm-PCR targeting CDR3 regions. TCRdb used MiXCR to reprocess the multiplex PCR reads, holding one entry per CDR3 protein. Here the sample spans just over 600,000 distinct CDR3 sequences, under 20% being singletons. The data are from a study of regulatory T cells in long-lasting Graves disease. The overall study: The antithyroid drugs taken by newly diagnosed Graves' patients had been used for under 3 months.

The sample's time point: newly diagnosed GD, antithyroid drugs for less than 3 months. Scientists built the TCR library using RNA that was extracted from PBMCs. The CDR3 runs to 12 residues. Germline V gene data show CDR1 as MNHEY and CDR2 as SMNVEV (reference sequence). Trimming took 6 bases from V and 10 from J, leaving 15 bases between them. The same specimen was also included in a second study, on T cells in Graves' hyperthyroidism and ophthalmopathy. That work adds: Hyperthyroidism in the patients, aged 18 to 65, was newly diagnosed and under 2 months in duration. Model output signaled ophthalmopathy a median approximately 6.2 months ahead of onset.

The sample was peripheral blood mononuclear cells (PBMCs), taken at new diagnosis, from a patient treated with antithyroid drugs. The chain is built from TRBV27 and TRBJ1-2; D possibly corresponds to TRBD1 (6 bases). The receptor was isolated from a woman in her 30s with Graves disease. The CDR3, as DNA: TGTGCCAGCAGCCCGACAGGAAATGACTACACCTTC. Amino acids: CASSPTGNDYTF.